These 20 T cell receptor beta chains share one sample of origin, sequenced in a study of T cell responses to AZD1222 COVID-19 vaccine. The method was immunoSEQ multiplex PCR; TCRdb's version includes in-frame clones alone and lacks a portion of them. The table has 100,000 to 120,000 clones, 82% seen once. The sample here was peripheral blood, taken on day 0 of AZD1222 vaccination. The receptors were sampled from an adult in good health.

The V call is TRBV20-1, the J call TRBJ1-1; D is unresolved. The CDR3 consists of 13 residues. CDR1 and CDR2 from the germline V gene are DFQATT and SNEGSKA (reference sequence). V lost 3 bases, J lost 0 bases, and 8 bases lay in between. The CDR3 here is CSASTALNTEAFF. DNA of the CDR3: TGCAGTGCTAGTACAGCCCTGAACACTGAAGCTTTCTTT.

This rearrangement joins TRBV5-1 to TRBJ2-1, with TRBD2 matching over 10 bases. CDR3 length: 15 amino acids. V shed 4 bases and J 5 bases; nucleotides not matched to a gene: 6. CDR1 and CDR2 (germline): SGHRS, YFSETQ. The CDR3 region is CASSKTSGSNNEQFF. In DNA form, the CDR3 reads TGCGCCAGCAGCAAGACTAGCGGGTCCAACAATGAGCAGTTCTTC.

The rearrangement links TRBV19 to TRBJ2-7; TRBD2 matches 8 bases. CDR1 is LNHDA and CDR2 is SQIVND in the germline V gene (reference sequence). V dropped 3 bases and J dropped 11; count of bases not matched to a gene: 9. The CDR3 sequence is 13 residues long. As DNA, the CDR3 is TGTGCCAGTAGTATCCAGTCCGGGGGGGAAAAGTACTTC. Its protein is CASSIQSGGEKYF.

This sequence joins TRBV12-3 or TRBV12-4 and TRBJ1-2; a weak D match, TRBD1 (6 bases). The CDR3 loop spans 13 amino acids. Trimming took 5 bases from V and 6 from J, leaving 13 bases between them. The CDR3 region is CASSATGYHGYTF. In DNA, the CDR3 is TGTGCCAGCAGTGCTACAGGGTATCATGGCTACACCTTC.

This chain uses TRBV29-1 with TRBJ1-2; 10 bases align to TRBD1. Germline-derived CDR1 and CDR2 are SQVTM and ANQGSEA. Trimming removed 1 base from V and 6 bases from J; junction bases left unmatched: 5. The CDR3 is made up of 14 amino acids. CDR3 DNA: TGCAGCGTTGAAGCTTGGGGACAGGGGCATGGCTACACCTTC. Amino acid sequence: CSVEAWGQGHGYTF.

This clone is a singleton in its sample. The chain links TRBV9 to TRBJ1-2; 7 bases fit TRBD1. With V trimmed by 7 bases and J by 9 bases, 9 bases remained unmatched. CDR1 is SGDLS, CDR2 YYNGEE, per germline. CDR3 size: 12 residues. The CDR3 DNA is TGTGCCAGCGAAACAGGGGTTAAGCGCTACACCTTC. It encodes CASETGVKRYTF.

In DNA, the CDR3 is TGTGCCAGCAGCTTTCTAAAACGGGGGAATCTAGATACGCAGTATTTT. It specifies CASSFLKRGNLDTQYF. This chain links TRBV7-2 with TRBJ2-3, with D tentatively TRBD2 (6 bases). The CDR3 loop spans 16 amino acids. Germline CDR1 is SGHTA and CDR2 is FQGNSA. Trimming pared 3 bases from V and 5 bases from J, leaving 18 bases between.

The genes are TRBV13 and TRBJ1-6, with 7 bases that match TRBD1. Germline V gene lookup returns CDR1 PRHDT and CDR2 FYEKMQ (reference sequence). The CDR3 consists of 16 residues. V lost 5 bases and J lost 3; bases outside the gene matches: 7. CDR3 sequence reads: CASSLSGTVYNSPLHF. As DNA, the CDR3 is TGTGCCAGCAGCCTCTCCGGGACAGTCTATAATTCACCCCTCCACTTT.

The chain recombines TRBV10-3 with TRBJ1-2; D is perhaps TRBD1 (5 bases). This CDR3 comprises 13 residues. CDR1 and CDR2 (germline): ENHRY, SYGVKD. Trimming pared 4 bases from V and 3 bases from J, leaving 9 bases between. The DNA of the CDR3 is TGTGCCATCAGTGCAGGGCCTTACTATGGCTACACCTTC. Encoded protein: CAISAGPYYGYTF.

The rearrangement uses TRBV4-1 and TRBJ2-5, with a possible D match to TRBD2 (5 bases). Germline lookup yields CDR1 MGHRA and CDR2 YSYEKL. The CDR3 totals 14 residues. V lost 4 bases to trimming and J lost 1 base, with 10 bases between them. The CDR3: CASSRQLVQETQYF. The CDR3 DNA is TGCGCCAGCAGCCGCCAACTAGTCCAAGAGACCCAGTACTTC.

This clone has a single count. The chain links TRBV11-3 to TRBJ2-4; TRBD1 matches at 8 bases. The germline gives CDR1 SGHNT, CDR2 YENEEA. The CDR3 consists of 16 residues. V lost 4 bases and J lost 3; bases outside the gene matches: 8. In DNA, the CDR3 is TGTGCCAGCAGCTCGCCGACAGGGGCCTTCAAAAACATTCAGTACTTC. This sequence encodes CASSSPTGAFKNIQYF.

The chain joins TRBV2 to TRBJ1-1, with D unclear. This CDR3 has 11 amino acids. Germline CDR1 and CDR2: SNHLY and FYNNEI. V shed 6 bases and J shed 9 bases, with 11 bases lying between them. The CDR3 sequence: CASSMETQAFF. CDR3 DNA: TGTGCCAGCAGCATGGAAACTCAAGCTTTCTTT.

This rearrangement joins TRBV9 to TRBJ1-2; 8 bases line up with TRBD1. Germline V gene lookup returns CDR1 SGDLS and CDR2 YYNGEE. After removal of 3 bases from V and 2 bases from J, the junction contained 6 bases not matched to a gene. The CDR3 covers 15 residues. Here the CDR3 reads CASSGTGTKNYGYTF. The CDR3 bases are TGTGCCAGCAGCGGGACAGGGACCAAAAACTATGGCTACACCTTC.

The chain combines TRBV6-5 with TRBJ2-7; 7 positions match TRBD1. Germline-derived CDR1 and CDR2 are MNHEY and SVGAGI. The CDR3 extends over 13 amino acids. The V and J ends lost 4 bases and 4 bases, in that order; junction bases with no gene match: 4. CDR3 loop: CASSSGQRYEQYF. The CDR3 DNA reads TGTGCCAGCAGTTCGGGACAGCGTTACGAGCAGTACTTC.

The DNA for the CDR3 is TGTGCCTGGGGCCCGGGGGATAGATACGGCAATCAGCCCCAGCATTTT. Encoded protein: CAWGPGDRYGNQPQHF. The V call is TRBV30, the J call TRBJ1-5, with D tentatively TRBD1 (5 bases). V was pared by 5 bases and J by 2 bases, with 19 bases between. The CDR3 is 16 amino acids. CDR1 and CDR2 (germline): GTSNPN, SVGIG (reference sequence).

The rearrangement links TRBV27 to TRBJ1-1; no reliable D call. The V gene's germline CDR1 is MNHEY and CDR2 SMNVEV (reference sequence). V gave up 5 bases and J gave up 6 bases, with 16 bases separating them. The CDR3 spans 14 residues. The CDR3 coding sequence is TGTGCCAGCAGTGCGCAGCGGTTGGGGTCTGAAGCTTTCTTT. This sequence encodes CASSAQRLGSEAFF.

The chain combines TRBV20-1 with TRBJ2-3; 9 nucleotides match TRBD2. CDR3 length: 15 amino acids. In germline, CDR1 is DFQATT, CDR2 SNEGSKA (reference sequence). V dropped 3 bases and J dropped 1; count of bases not matched to a gene: 5. The CDR3 DNA reads as TGCAGTGCTAGTCGCGGGGGGGCCGGCACAGATACGCAGTATTTT. It yields the protein CSASRGGAGTDTQYF.

The chain couples TRBV11-2 to TRBJ1-5; 7 nucleotides agree with TRBD1. Germline loops: CDR1 SGHAT, CDR2 FQNNGV. The J segment lost 2 bases and the V segment lost 1 base, leaving 2 bases of the junction unmatched. The CDR3 extends over 15 amino acids. CDR3 nucleotides: TGTGCCAGCAGCTTAGCTGGACAGGGCAATCAGCCCCAGCATTTT. As protein: CASSLAGQGNQPQHF.

This chain connects TRBV2 to TRBJ2-7; D not certain. The V end lost 7 bases, the J end lost 1 base, and 8 bases lay between the germline ends. CDR1 is SNHLY and CDR2 is FYNNEI in the germline V gene. This CDR3 is 12 amino acids long. The CDR3 nucleotides read TGTGCCAGCAAGAGACTTTCCTACGAGCAGTACTTC. Encoded protein: CASKRLSYEQYF.

This clone has just a few counts. The rearrangement links TRBV6-2 or TRBV6-3 to TRBJ1-4; possibly TRBD1 for D (6 bases). Trimming removed 4 bases from V and 4 bases from J, with 13 bases in between. CDR3 length: 15 amino acids. The germline V gene encodes CDR1 MNHEY and CDR2 SVGEGT. In nucleotides, the CDR3 is TGTGCCAGCAGTTTACCGGACAGTTATAATGAAAAACTGTTTTTT. It yields the protein CASSLPDSYNEKLFF.